This TCR beta chain emerged from a study of PD-1 blockade in classical Hodgkin lymphoma. General study findings and limits: Patients newly diagnosed and complete responders had comparable baseline diversity.

With no exception, relapse followed autologous stem cell transplantation in all patients, and brentuximab vedotin exposure varied. Complete response, partial response or progressive disease were the best responses. Method: immunoSEQ multiplex PCR; TCRdb's copy keeps in-frame clones and lacks some. The sample contains about 9,600 clones, about 93% of which appear only once. CDR1 is SGHDT and CDR2 is YYEEEE in the germline V gene. Trimming took 4 bases from V and 4 from J; bases not matched to a gene: 9. The CDR3 covers 15 residues. With regard to this clone: Antigen unknown.

The sample here was peripheral blood mononuclear cells (PBMCs), taken at baseline. This sequence joins TRBV5-6 and TRBJ2-7; 9 bases fit TRBD1. The clonotype was recovered from a human donor with classical Hodgkin lymphoma. CDR3 sequence reads: CASSTFPGQGYEQYF. For the CDR3, the DNA is TGTGCCAGCAGCACCTTCCCGGGACAGGGATACGAGCAGTACTTC.